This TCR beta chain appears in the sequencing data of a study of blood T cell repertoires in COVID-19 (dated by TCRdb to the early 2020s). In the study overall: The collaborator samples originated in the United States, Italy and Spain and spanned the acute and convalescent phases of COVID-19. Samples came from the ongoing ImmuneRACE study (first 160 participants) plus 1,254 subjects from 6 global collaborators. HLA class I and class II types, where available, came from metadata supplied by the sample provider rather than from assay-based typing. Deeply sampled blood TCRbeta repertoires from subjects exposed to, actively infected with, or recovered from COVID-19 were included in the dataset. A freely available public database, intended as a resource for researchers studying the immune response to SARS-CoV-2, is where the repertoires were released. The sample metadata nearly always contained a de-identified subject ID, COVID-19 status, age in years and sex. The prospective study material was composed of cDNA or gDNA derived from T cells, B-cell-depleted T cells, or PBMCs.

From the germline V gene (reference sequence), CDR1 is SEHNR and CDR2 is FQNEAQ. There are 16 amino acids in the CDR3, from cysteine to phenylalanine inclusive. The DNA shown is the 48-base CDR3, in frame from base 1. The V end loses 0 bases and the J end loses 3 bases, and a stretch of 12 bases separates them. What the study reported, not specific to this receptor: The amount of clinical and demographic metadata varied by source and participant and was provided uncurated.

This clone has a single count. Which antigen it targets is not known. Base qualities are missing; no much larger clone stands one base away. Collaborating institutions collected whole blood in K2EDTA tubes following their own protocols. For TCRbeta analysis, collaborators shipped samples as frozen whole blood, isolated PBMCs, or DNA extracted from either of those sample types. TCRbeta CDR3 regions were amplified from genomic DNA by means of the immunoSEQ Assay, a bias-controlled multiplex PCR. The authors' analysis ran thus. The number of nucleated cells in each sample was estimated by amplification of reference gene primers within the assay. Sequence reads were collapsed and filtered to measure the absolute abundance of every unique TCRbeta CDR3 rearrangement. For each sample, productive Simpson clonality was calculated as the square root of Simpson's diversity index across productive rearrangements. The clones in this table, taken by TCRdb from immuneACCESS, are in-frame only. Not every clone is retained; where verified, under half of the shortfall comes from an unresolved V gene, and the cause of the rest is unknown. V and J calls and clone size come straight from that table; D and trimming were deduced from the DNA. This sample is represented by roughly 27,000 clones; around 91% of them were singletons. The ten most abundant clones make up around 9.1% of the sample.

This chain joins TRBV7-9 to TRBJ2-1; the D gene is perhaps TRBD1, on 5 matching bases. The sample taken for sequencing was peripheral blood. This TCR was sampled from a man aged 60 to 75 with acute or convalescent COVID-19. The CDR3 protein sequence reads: CASSLAQQGLYNEQFF. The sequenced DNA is TGTGCCAGCAGCTTAGCGCAGCAGGGCCTCTACAATGAGCAGTTCTTC.